The entry below gives a single TCR beta chain sequence along with its context. Germline loops: CDR1 MNHEY, CDR2 SMNVEV (reference sequence). The CDR3 has 16 amino acids. V lost 4 bases, J lost 7 bases, and 9 bases stayed unmatched. Since all of the isolated RNA was reverse transcribed, expressed TCRB transcripts were what got sequenced. Here immunoSEQ multiplex PCR was the method, and the copy in TCRdb shows in-frame clones only, minus some. Here the sample spans approximately 380,000 clones, over 13% being singletons. The sample comes from a study of beta chain features in type 1 diabetes. The gene calls are TRBV27 and TRBJ1-5, with TRBD1 identical over 11 bases. Sample: naive CD4+ T cells from blood. The sequence was collected from a woman aged 18-30 years in good health. CDR3 sequence reads: CASSSTGQGAVQPQHF. For the CDR3, the DNA is TGTGCCAGCAGTTCAACCGGACAGGGGGCGGTCCAGCCCCAGCATTTT.